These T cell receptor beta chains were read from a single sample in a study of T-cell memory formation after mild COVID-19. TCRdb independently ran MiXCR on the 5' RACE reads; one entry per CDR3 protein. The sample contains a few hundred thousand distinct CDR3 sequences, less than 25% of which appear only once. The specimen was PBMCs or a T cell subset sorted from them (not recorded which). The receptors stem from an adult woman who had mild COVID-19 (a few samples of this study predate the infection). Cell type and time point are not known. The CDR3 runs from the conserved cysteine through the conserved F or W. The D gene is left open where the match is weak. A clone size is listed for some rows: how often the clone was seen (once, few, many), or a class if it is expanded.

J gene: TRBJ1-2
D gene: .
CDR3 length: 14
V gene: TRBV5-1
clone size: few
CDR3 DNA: TGCGCCAGCAGCTTGGGCGCAGTAAACTATGGCTACACCTTC
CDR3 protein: CASSLGAVNYGYTF

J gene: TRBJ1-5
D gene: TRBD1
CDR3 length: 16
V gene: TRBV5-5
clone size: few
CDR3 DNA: TGTGCCAGCAGCTTGGATCGGACAGGGGTTAGTCAGCCCCAGCATTTT
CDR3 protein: CASSLDRTGVSQPQHF

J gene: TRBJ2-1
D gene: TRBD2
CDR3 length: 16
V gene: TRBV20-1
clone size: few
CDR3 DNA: TGCAGTGCTAGAGAAGCCGGGACTAGCGGGGTTAATGAGCAGTTCTTC
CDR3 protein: CSAREAGTSGVNEQFF

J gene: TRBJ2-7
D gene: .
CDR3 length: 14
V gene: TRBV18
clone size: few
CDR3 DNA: TGTGCCAGCTCACCGGGCTCACAGCAGGGCGAGCAGTACTTC
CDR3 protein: CASSPGSQQGEQYF

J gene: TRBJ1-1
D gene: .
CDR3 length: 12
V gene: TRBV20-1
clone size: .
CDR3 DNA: TGCAGTGCTAGCCTCCAGGACACTGAAGCTTTCTTT
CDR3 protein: CSASLQDTEAFF

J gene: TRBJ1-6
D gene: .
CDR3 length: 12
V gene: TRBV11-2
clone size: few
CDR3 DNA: TGTGCCAGCAGCTTGGTGAATCCGCCCCTCCACTTT
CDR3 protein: CASSLVNPPLHF

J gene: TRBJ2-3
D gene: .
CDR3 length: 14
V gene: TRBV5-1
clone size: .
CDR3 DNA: TGCGCCAGCAGCTTGGTAGAGCCCATGGATACGCAGTATTTT
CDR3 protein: CASSLVEPMDTQYF

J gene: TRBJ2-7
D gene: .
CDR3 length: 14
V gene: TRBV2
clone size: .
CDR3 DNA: TGTGCCAGCAGCCAAGGTTTCAACACCTACGAGCAGTACTTC
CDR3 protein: CASSQGFNTYEQYF

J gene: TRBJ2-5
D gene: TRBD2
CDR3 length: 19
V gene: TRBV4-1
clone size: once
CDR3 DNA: TGCGCCAGCAGCCAAGAAAGGCCGTCCCTAGCGGGGGTAAGAGAGACCCAGTACTTC
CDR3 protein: CASSQERPSLAGVRETQYF

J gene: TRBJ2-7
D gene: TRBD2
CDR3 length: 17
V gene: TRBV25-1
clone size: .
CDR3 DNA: TGTGCCAGCAGTCCCACCGGACTAGCGGGCATGACCTACGAGCAGTACTTC
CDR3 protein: CASSPTGLAGMTYEQYF

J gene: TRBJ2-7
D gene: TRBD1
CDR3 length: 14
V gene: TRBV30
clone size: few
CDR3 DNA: TGTGCCTGGAGTTCCGGGACAGGGGACTACGAGCAGTACTTC
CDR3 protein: CAWSSGTGDYEQYF

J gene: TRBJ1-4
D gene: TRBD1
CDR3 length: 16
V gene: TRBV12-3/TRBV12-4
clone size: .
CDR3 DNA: TGTGCCAGCAGTAAACAGGGGGCAACAACTAATGAAAAACTGTTTTTT
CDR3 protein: CASSKQGATTNEKLFF

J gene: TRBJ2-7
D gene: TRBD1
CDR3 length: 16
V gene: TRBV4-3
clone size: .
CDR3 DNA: TGCGCCAGCAGCCAAGTCCGGTCAGGGGGTACCTACGAGCAGTACTTC
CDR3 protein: CASSQVRSGGTYEQYF

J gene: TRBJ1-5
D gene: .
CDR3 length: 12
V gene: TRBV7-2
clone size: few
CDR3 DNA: TGTGCCAGCGCGGGCTACAATCAGCCCCAGCATTTT
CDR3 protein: CASAGYNQPQHF

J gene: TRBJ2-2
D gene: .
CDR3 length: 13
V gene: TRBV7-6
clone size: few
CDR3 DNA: TGTGCCAGCAGCTTGCACGGGGCCGGGGAGCTGTTTTTT
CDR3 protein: CASSLHGAGELFF

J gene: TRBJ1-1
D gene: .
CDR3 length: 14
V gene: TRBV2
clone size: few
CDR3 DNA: TGTGCCAGCAGTGAAGCGGAGCAGGGTTCTGAAGCTTTCTTT
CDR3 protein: CASSEAEQGSEAFF

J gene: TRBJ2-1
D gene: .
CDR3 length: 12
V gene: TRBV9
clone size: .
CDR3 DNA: TGTGCCAGCAGCTCAGGAAGCGGTGAGCAGTTCTTC
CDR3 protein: CASSSGSGEQFF

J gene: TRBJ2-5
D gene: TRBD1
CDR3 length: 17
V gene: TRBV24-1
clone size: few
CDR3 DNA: TGTGCCACCAGTGACCTCGGCAGGGGGCAGGTTTCAGAGACCCAGTACTTC
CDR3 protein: CATSDLGRGQVSETQYF

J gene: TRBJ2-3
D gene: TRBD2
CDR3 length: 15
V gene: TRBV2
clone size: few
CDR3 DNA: TGTGCCGCAACCTTAGCGGGGGCCAGCACAGATACGCAGTATTTT
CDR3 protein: CAATLAGASTDTQYF